Below, 14 T cell receptor beta chains from the same sample are listed, as sequenced in a study of STAT3 mutations in large granular lymphocyte leukemia. Study observations and caveats: At least one immunodominant TCR beta clonotype appeared in every T-cell large granular lymphocyte leukemia patient.

Their antigens are not known. Data came from immunoSEQ multiplex PCR; TCRdb stores just in-frame clones and leaves some out. Among over 8,000 clones listed, about 89% were seen once. The sample comprised peripheral blood mononuclear cells. Receptors were obtained from a man older than 75 with T-cell large granular lymphocyte leukemia. Some clones in this sample may be carry-over from other donors' samples.

The rearrangement uses TRBV18 and TRBJ1-5; D not resolved. Trimming took off 3 bases at V and 4 bases at J, with 13 bases between the two ends. CDR1 is KGHSH, CDR2 LQKENI, per germline. This CDR3 comprises 15 residues. CDR3 sequence: CASSPLSGWNQPQHF. CDR3 nucleotides: TGTGCCAGCTCACCCCTTTCGGGGTGGAATCAGCCCCAGCATTTT. Full variable domain (missing parts from reference TRBV18 and TRBJ1-5): NAGVMQNPRHLVRRRGQEARLRCSPMKGHSHVYWYRQLPEEGLKFMVYLQKENIIDESGMPKERFSAEFPKEGPSILRIQQVVRGDSAAYFCASSPLSGWNQPQHFGDGTRLSIL.

J is TRBJ2-1 and V is TRBV25-1; D gene uncertain. Deletions cut 3 bases from V and 6 bases from J, with 12 bases between. Germline loops: CDR1 MGHDK, CDR2 SYGVNS. The CDR3 spans 14 residues. CDR3 sequence reads: CASSDLLRPNEQFF. CDR3 DNA sequence: TGTGCCAGCAGTGACCTACTACGACCCAATGAGCAGTTCTTC. The full variable domain, with the rest looked up from reference TRBV25-1 and TRBJ2-1, is EADIYQTPRYLVIGTGKKITLECSQTMGHDKMYWYQQDPGMELHLIHYSYGVNSTEKGDLSSESTVSRIRTEHFPLTLESARPSHTSQYLCASSDLLRPNEQFFGPGTRLTVL.

This clone was counted a single time. The DNA of the CDR3 is TGTGCCAGCAGTCCGGGGACTAGCGGGGGTAGCGAGCAGTACTTC. This encodes CASSPGTSGGSEQYF. This chain uses TRBV28 with TRBJ2-7, with 14 nucleotides matching TRBD2. V shed 5 bases and J 6 bases; nucleotides not matched to a gene: 6. Germline CDR1 and CDR2: MDHEN and SYDVKM. CDR3 length: 15 amino acids.

Points on this clone: A read error may account for a junction end that differs from germline. The chain couples TRBV28 to TRBJ1-2; 11 nucleotides agree with TRBD1. The CDR3 length is 11 residues. The germline CDR1 and CDR2 sequences are MDHEN and SYDVKM. CDR3 loop: CASNGQGAFAF. The DNA for the CDR3 is TGTGCCAGCAATGGACAGGGGGCGTTCGCCTTC.

The V call is TRBV18, the J call TRBJ2-5, with D hard to call. Trimming pared 3 bases from V and 2 bases from J, leaving 7 bases between. The CDR3 length is 13 residues. Germline CDR1 KGHSH, CDR2 LQKENI. The DNA of the CDR3 is TGTGCCAGCTCACCGATGAAGCAAGAGACCCAGTACTTC. Translating it yields CASSPMKQETQYF. Full variable domain (missing parts from reference TRBV18 and TRBJ2-5): NAGVMQNPRHLVRRRGQEARLRCSPMKGHSHVYWYRQLPEEGLKFMVYLQKENIIDESGMPKERFSAEFPKEGPSILRIQQVVRGDSAAYFCASSPMKQETQYFGPGTRLLVL.

The chain carries TRBV4-1 and TRBJ2-7; either TRBD1 or TRBD2 may fit D (5 bases each). The CDR3 sequence is 17 residues long. From germline, CDR1 is MGHRA and CDR2 YSYEKL. V was cut by 0 bases and J by 0 bases, with 15 bases left in between. The CDR3 protein is CASSQDPQRGDSYEQYF. For the CDR3, the DNA is TGCGCCAGCAGCCAAGATCCTCAACGGGGCGACTCCTACGAGCAGTACTTC.

V usage is TRBV20-1 and J usage is TRBJ2-1, with D possibly matching TRBD2 (6 bases). The CDR3 spans 11 residues. In germline, CDR1 is DFQATT, CDR2 SNEGSKA (reference sequence). V shed 5 bases and J shed 7 bases, with 9 bases lying between them. CDR3 region: CSASRENEQFF. The CDR3 region has the DNA TGCAGTGCTTCCCGGGAGAATGAGCAGTTCTTC.

The chain combines TRBV7-9 with TRBJ1-5; 7 bases align to TRBD1. J gave up 7 bases and V 4 bases, and 4 bases lay outside the gene matches. The germline gives CDR1 SEHNR, CDR2 FQNEAQ (reference sequence). CDR3 length: 13 residues. The CDR3 bases are TGTGCCAGCAGCTCCGGACAGGAACAGCCCCAGCATTTT. Its translation is CASSSGQEQPQHF. Together with reference TRBV7-9 and TRBJ1-5, the CDR3 gives the full variable domain: DTGVSQNPRHKITKRGQNVTFRCDPISEHNRLYWYRQTLGQGPEFLTYFQNEAQLEKSRLLSDRFSAERPKGSFSTLEIQRTEQGDSAMYLCASSSGQEQPQHFGDGTRLSIL.

The chain has TRBV9 and TRBJ2-3, with D maybe TRBD2 (5 bases). The CDR3 runs to 15 residues. The V and J ends lost 1 base and 0 bases respectively, with 9 bases between them. From germline, CDR1 is SGDLS and CDR2 YYNGEE. The CDR3 sequence is CASSVIGVSTDTQYF. The CDR3 DNA is TGTGCCAGCAGCGTAATCGGGGTTAGCACAGATACGCAGTATTTT. The variable domain in full, with the rest retrieved from reference TRBV9 and TRBJ2-3, is DSGVTQTPKHLITATGQRVTLRCSPRSGDLSVYWYQQSLDQGLQFLIQYYNGEERAKGNILERFSAQQFPDLHSELNLSSLELGDSALYFCASSVIGVSTDTQYFGPGTRLTVL.

The gene calls are TRBV27 and TRBJ2-7; 7 nucleotides agree with TRBD1. Germline assignment: CDR1 MNHEY and CDR2 SMNVEV (reference sequence). The V gene end was trimmed by 2 bases and the J gene end by 6 bases; junction bases not matched to a gene: 10. The CDR3 consists of 15 residues. The CDR3 reads CASSLGTGALVEQYF. The CDR3 DNA reads TGTGCCAGCAGTTTAGGTACAGGGGCCCTTGTCGAGCAGTACTTC.

Only one count was recorded for this clone. The V call is TRBV6-6, the J call TRBJ1-1; D is ambiguous. The CDR3 contains 11 residues. Germline V gene data show CDR1 as MNHNY and CDR2 as SVGAGI (reference sequence). Deletions cut 7 bases from V and 3 bases from J, with 6 bases between. The CDR3 loop is CASNRYTEAFF. CDR3 sequence (DNA): TGTGCCAGCAATAGGTACACTGAAGCTTTCTTT.

The V call is TRBV30, the J call TRBJ2-5; possible D gene TRBD1, 5 bases. CDR3 length equals 14 residues. Germline V CDR1 and CDR2: GTSNPN, SVGIG (reference sequence). V was clipped by 1 base and J by 5 bases, with 14 bases between them. The CDR3 DNA reads as TGTGCCTGGAGTGGAGGTGAAGGGGTGGAGACCCAGTACTTC. Translated, it gives CAWSGGEGVETQYF.

This clone was recorded only once. The chain links TRBV30 to TRBJ2-7; either TRBD1 or TRBD2 may fit D (6 bases each). V was shortened by 5 bases and J by 4 bases, with 12 bases between the two germline ends. Germline CDR1 reads GTSNPN; CDR2 reads SVGIG (reference sequence). The CDR3 is made up of 12 amino acids. The CDR3 spells CAWGWGAYEQYF. The CDR3 DNA reads as TGTGCCTGGGGGTGGGGGGCATACGAGCAGTACTTC.

The rearrangement links TRBV30 to TRBJ2-7; 9 bases are shared with TRBD1. The CDR3 is made up of 13 amino acids. Germline V gives CDR1 GTSNPN, CDR2 SVGIG (reference sequence). V shed 3 bases, J shed 7 bases, and the junction held 7 bases outside the gene matches. CDR3 coding DNA: TGTGCCTGGAGAGGACAGGGGTTGGGAGAGCAGTACTTC. Protein: CAWRGQGLGEQYF.